Below are 2 T cell receptor beta chains sequenced from a single sample in a study of neurological immune-mediated disorders. TCRdb passed the 5' RACE reads through MiXCR, listing each CDR3 protein once. Of 20,000 to 30,000 distinct CDR3 sequences in the sample, roughly 2.5% were seen once. Sequencing input: PBMCs. The receptors derive from a woman in her fifties or sixties with multiple sclerosis.

This clonotype has only a few counts. One base away lies a much larger clone, so this may be a sequencing read error. No conserved phenylalanine or tryptophan ends this CDR3, so it is likely a read error. The rearrangement uses TRBV5-1 and TRBJ2-5; TRBD2 agrees at 7 bases. In germline, CDR1 is SGHRS, CDR2 YFSETQ. V trimming: 5 bases; J trimming: 1 base; junction bases outside the gene matches: 8. The CDR3 consists of 15 residues. CDR3 sequence: CASRQAPSGQETQYC. DNA of the CDR3: TGCGCCAGCAGACAGGCCCCTAGCGGCCAAGAGACCCAGTACTGC.

To note about this clonotype: A single base separates this from a much larger clone, so it may be a read error. J is TRBJ1-3 and V is TRBV20-1, with D uncertain. Germline assignment: CDR1 DFQATT and CDR2 SNEGSKA (reference sequence). The length of the CDR3 is 16 residues. Here the CDR3 reads CSASVTRSGSGKTIYF. The CDR3 DNA reads TGCAGTGCTAGTGTAACTCGCTCGGGCTCTGGAAAAACCATATATTTT.